The 29 T cell receptor beta chains reported below all come from one sample, sequenced in a study of regulatory T cells in long-lasting Graves disease. Building of the TCR beta libraries involved iRepertoire HTBI primers and Arm-PCR of CDR3 regions. TCRdb ran MiXCR on the multiplex PCR reads and lists one entry per CDR3 protein. The sample shows 600,000 to 800,000 distinct CDR3 sequences, 30% of them seen only once. Time point noted: persistent/refractory GD, antithyroid drugs over 5 years with positive TRAb. RNA from PBMCs was the source of the TCR library. The source material was peripheral blood mononuclear cells (PBMCs), sampled when the disease was refractory, from a patient treated with antithyroid drugs. These receptors were taken from a female donor with Graves disease.

This clonotype was recorded a few times. The chain employs TRBV6-1 and TRBJ1-2, with a possible D match to TRBD1 (5 bases). CDR1 and CDR2 from the germline V gene are MNHNS and SASEGT. There are 16 residues in the CDR3. Trimming removed 0 bases at V and 3 bases at J, with 14 bases between. This chain's CDR3 is CASSEALLGGDYGYTF. The CDR3 DNA reads TGTGCCAGCAGTGAAGCGCTTCTGGGGGGAGACTATGGCTACACCTTC.

This clonotype was detected ten times or more. This rearrangement joins TRBV7-2 to TRBJ2-7, with D unclear. CDR1 is SGHTA, CDR2 FQGNSA, per germline. The CDR3 totals 13 residues. V was shortened by 2 bases and J by 2 bases, with 7 bases between the two germline ends. The CDR3 is CASSLKFPYEQYF. The CDR3 coding sequence is TGTGCCAGCAGCTTAAAGTTCCCCTACGAGCAGTACTTC.

This clonotype was detected a few times. V and J are TRBV2 and TRBJ1-2; 10 bases map to TRBD1. CDR3 length equals 16 residues. The V gene end was trimmed by 2 bases and the J gene end by 4 bases; junction bases not matched to a gene: 7. CDR1 SNHLY and CDR2 FYNNEI come from the germline V gene. The CDR3 loop is CASSEILGQGPYGYTF. The CDR3 DNA reads as TGTGCCAGCAGTGAAATATTGGGACAGGGGCCCTATGGCTACACCTTC.

This clonotype came up a few times. The chain has TRBV5-1 and TRBJ2-5, with 10 bases identical to TRBD2. Trimming cost V 6 bases and J 0 bases; bases outside gene matches: 5. Germline V lookup: CDR1 SGHRS, CDR2 YFSETQ. CDR3 size: 15 residues. The CDR3 region has the DNA TGCGCCAGCAACCTAGCGGGAGCGTACCAAGAGACCCAGTACTTC. Amino acid sequence: CASNLAGAYQETQYF. Combining the CDR3 with reference TRBV5-1 and TRBJ2-5 gives the whole variable domain KAGVTQTPRYLIKTRGQQVTLSCSPISGHRSVSWYQQTPGQGLQFLFEYFSETQRNKGNFPGRFSGRQFSNSRSEMNVSTLELGDSALYLCASNLAGAYQETQYFGPGTRLLVL.

This clonotype was counted at least ten times. The V call is TRBV20-1, the J call TRBJ2-4, with D tentatively TRBD2 (7 bases). In germline, CDR1 is DFQATT, CDR2 SNEGSKA (reference sequence). V gave up 0 bases and J gave up 7 bases, with 10 bases separating them. The CDR3 runs 13 residues. This CDR3 reads CSARDEGGNIQYF. The DNA for the CDR3 is TGCAGTGCTAGAGACGAGGGGGGGAACATTCAGTACTTC.

This clonotype was detected ten times or more. The V gene is TRBV12-3 or TRBV12-4, the J gene TRBJ1-2, with a weak D call TRBD1 (5 bases). The CDR3 has 17 amino acids. Trimming removed 6 bases at V and 1 base at J, with 21 bases between. The CDR3 region has the DNA TGTGCCAGCAGCCCTACTGCACCGGGACGGGGTAACTATGGCTACACCTTC. This encodes CASSPTAPGRGNYGYTF.

This rearrangement joins TRBV6-1 to TRBJ2-7, with D perhaps being TRBD1 or TRBD2 (5 bases each). The germline V gene encodes CDR1 MNHNS and CDR2 SASEGT. The CDR3 sequence is 14 residues long. Trimming removed 4 bases at V and 3 bases at J, with 13 bases between. The CDR3 reads CASSALFGGYEQYF. The CDR3 DNA is TGTGCCAGCAGTGCGCTCTTTGGGGGCTACGAGCAGTACTTC.

This chain joins TRBV12-3 or TRBV12-4 and TRBJ1-3, with 7 bases aligning to TRBD1. This CDR3 has 18 residues. V shed 5 bases and J 0 bases; nucleotides not matched to a gene: 13. This CDR3 is CASSPGQAKPLSGNTIYF. The DNA for the CDR3 is TGTGCCAGCAGTCCCGGACAGGCTAAACCCCTCTCTGGAAACACCATATATTTT.

On this clonotype: Because it lacks the conserved phenylalanine or tryptophan at the end, this CDR3 is likely a read error. The chain joins TRBV6-1 to TRBJ1-2; 10 nucleotides match TRBD1. Germline V gives CDR1 MNHNS, CDR2 SASEGT. The CDR3 has 13 amino acids. J gave up 4 bases and V 8 bases, and 4 bases lay outside the gene matches. The CDR3 here is CASARTGGYGYTL. The CDR3 coding sequence is TGTGCCAGCGCAAGGACAGGGGGCTATGGCTACACCCTC.

This clonotype was found many times. The chain uses TRBV6-2 or TRBV6-3 and TRBJ2-7; tentative D call: TRBD1 (6 bases). This CDR3 region has 13 residues. Germline-derived CDR1 and CDR2 are MNHEY and SVGEGT. V was clipped by 5 bases and J by 4 bases, with 12 bases between them. CDR3 coding DNA: TGTGCCAGCAGTGTGGGACAAGATTACGAGCAGTACTTC. As protein: CASSVGQDYEQYF.

A word on this clonotype: A read error may produce the germline difference seen at one junction end. V gene TRBV6-1 combines with J gene TRBJ2-2; 13 bases line up with TRBD2. This CDR3 has 14 amino acids. CDR1 and CDR2 (germline): MNHNS, SASEGT. CDR3 coding DNA: TGTGCCTGCAGACTAGCGGGAGGCACCGGGGAGCTGTTTTTT. Amino acids: CACRLAGGTGELFF.

This clonotype turned up a few times. The chain links TRBV20-1 to TRBJ2-7, with D possibly TRBD2 on 6 matching bases. The germline V gene has CDR1 DFQATT and CDR2 SNEGSKA (reference sequence). V gave up 6 bases and J gave up 5 bases, with 29 bases separating them. There are 17 residues in the CDR3. The CDR3 DNA follows: TGCAGTGCCCGAACGCCGGACGGACTACCCTTCTTCCACGAGCAGTACTTC. It translates to CSARTPDGLPFFHEQYF.

This clonotype appeared a few times. CDR3 nucleotide sequence: TGTGCCATCAGTGACGGGACTAGCGGGGGACAAGAGACCCAGTACTTC. Its translation: CAISDGTSGGQETQYF. This chain connects TRBV10-3 to TRBJ2-5, with 14 nucleotides matching TRBD2. V lost 3 bases and J lost 2; bases outside the gene matches: 2. The CDR3 length is 16 residues. Germline V CDR1 and CDR2: ENHRY, SYGVKD.

Comments on this clonotype: It may be a read error: a sequence one base away is much more abundant. The gene calls are TRBV7-2 and TRBJ1-1; TRBD1 agrees at 8 bases. In germline, CDR1 is SGHTA, CDR2 FQGNSA. The CDR3 has 15 amino acids. The CDR3 DNA sequence: TGTGCCAGCAGCTTCTTGGGACAGGTGAACGCTGAAGCTTTCTTT. This translates into CASSFLGQVNAEAFF.

The rearrangement joins TRBV6-5 to TRBJ1-2; perhaps TRBD1 as D (6 bases). V was shortened by 3 bases and J by 5 bases, with 13 bases between the two germline ends. The CDR3 spans 14 residues. Germline values: CDR1 MNHEY, CDR2 SVGAGI. CDR3 loop: CASSYFGGEYGYTF. CDR3 bases: TGTGCCAGCAGTTATTTCGGGGGCGAGTATGGCTACACCTTC.

The J gene is TRBJ2-7, the V gene TRBV29-1; a weak D match, TRBD2 (6 bases). Germline V CDR1 and CDR2: SQVTM, ANQGSEA. The CDR3 runs to 15 residues. V lost 2 bases and J lost 1, with 15 bases in between. In nucleotides, the CDR3 is TGCAGCGTTGAAATCCCAGCGGGTGTGTCCTACGAGCAGTACTTC. It yields the protein CSVEIPAGVSYEQYF.

This clonotype was recorded at least ten times. The rearrangement uses TRBV2 and TRBJ2-7; TRBD1 or TRBD2 may be the D gene (5 bases each). Germline V gene lookup returns CDR1 SNHLY and CDR2 FYNNEI. V lost 10 bases and J 6 bases, leaving 25 bases between the germline ends. This CDR3 region has 15 residues. The CDR3 here is CANLKGRDVRSEQYF. The CDR3 nucleotides read TGTGCCAACCTAAAGGGTCGGGACGTCCGCTCCGAGCAGTACTTC.

CDR3 coding DNA: TGTGCCAGCAGCCCCTGGGGGGGCAACTATGGCTACACCTTC. This encodes CASSPWGGNYGYTF. V and J are TRBV2 and TRBJ1-2; TRBD1 is a possible D gene (6 bases). This CDR3 contains 14 residues. Trimming stripped 6 bases from V and 2 bases from J, with 13 bases between. Germline assignment: CDR1 SNHLY and CDR2 FYNNEI.

The CDR3 DNA follows: TGTGCCAGCAGCCAAGAGGCGGGAGCGCCCTACGAGCAGTACTTC. Translation: CASSQEAGAPYEQYF. The chain has TRBV3-1 and TRBJ2-7; 7 bases line up with TRBD2. Germline V CDR1 and CDR2: LGHDT, YNNKEL (reference sequence). V shed 0 bases, J shed 2 bases, and the junction held 4 bases outside the gene matches. This CDR3 region has 15 residues.

This clonotype has just a few counts. The chain combines TRBV19 with TRBJ1-5; TRBD1 matches at 7 bases. The CDR3 extends over 16 amino acids. CDR1 and CDR2 from the germline V gene are LNHDA and SQIVND (reference sequence). The V and J ends lost 10 bases and 3 bases, in that order; junction bases with no gene match: 15. In DNA, the CDR3 is TGTGCCACCCAAAGCTGGGACAGACTTCCCAATCAGCCCCAGCATTTT. Translation gives CATQSWDRLPNQPQHF.

The chain links TRBV2 to TRBJ1-3, with 8 nucleotides matching TRBD1. The length of the CDR3 is 15 residues. Germline V gene data show CDR1 as SNHLY and CDR2 as FYNNEI. Unmatched junction bases numbered 5, after V lost 7 bases and J lost 0 bases. The CDR3 nucleotides are TGTGCCAGCAAGGACAGGGCTAGCTCTGGAAACACCATATATTTT. This sequence encodes CASKDRASSGNTIYF.

This clonotype was seen just once. Possible read error: a much larger clone is one base away. V gene TRBV28 combines with J gene TRBJ2-7; TRBD2 aligns across 7 bases. Germline values: CDR1 MDHEN, CDR2 SYDVKM. The V gene end was trimmed by 6 bases and the J gene end by 2 bases; junction bases not matched to a gene: 1. This CDR3 is built from 12 residues. CDR3: CASRRGAYEQYF. For the CDR3, the DNA is TGTGCCAGCAGACGGGGGGCCTACGAGCAGTACTTC. Variable domain in full (rest from reference TRBV28 and TRBJ2-7): DVKVTQSSRYLVKRTGEKVFLECVQDMDHENMFWYRQDPGLGLRLIYFSYDVKMKEKGDIPEGYSVSREKKERFSLILESASTNQTSMYLCASRRGAYEQYFGPGTRLTVT.

About this clonotype itself: A much larger clone is a single base away; this may be a read error. This CDR3 reads CVSSRLAGEFSIQYF. DNA for the CDR3: TGTGTCAGCAGTCGACTAGCGGGAGAATTCAGCATTCAGTACTTC. The chain carries TRBV2 and TRBJ2-4; 12 bases align to TRBD2. Looked up from germline, CDR1 is SNHLY and CDR2 is FYNNEI. This CDR3 contains 15 residues.

This clonotype appeared a few times. This chain joins TRBV20-1 and TRBJ2-7; D may be TRBD1 (5 bases). Per germline, CDR1 DFQATT and CDR2 SNEGSKA (reference sequence). Deletions cut 0 bases from V and 7 bases from J, with 19 bases between. This CDR3 region has 15 residues. DNA for the CDR3: TGCAGTGCTAGAGATCCCAGGGCGGACCTACTAGAGCAGTACTTC. This encodes CSARDPRADLLEQYF.

This clonotype was observed at least ten times. The chain has TRBV28 and TRBJ1-4; D call uncertain. CDR3 size: 14 residues. Germline V gives CDR1 MDHEN, CDR2 SYDVKM. Trimming left V 5 bases short and J 1 base short, with 8 bases between. The CDR3 region is CASSMGVTNEKLFF. The DNA of the CDR3 is TGTGCCAGCAGTATGGGCGTAACTAATGAAAAACTGTTTTTT. The full variable domain, completed using reference TRBV28 and TRBJ1-4, is DVKVTQSSRYLVKRTGEKVFLECVQDMDHENMFWYRQDPGLGLRLIYFSYDVKMKEKGDIPEGYSVSREKKERFSLILESASTNQTSMYLCASSMGVTNEKLFFGSGTQLSVL.

Only a few counts were recorded for this clonotype. This chain uses TRBV7-3 with TRBJ1-5, with 7 bases matching TRBD1. This CDR3 is built from 15 residues. Germline V gene lookup returns CDR1 SGHTA and CDR2 FQGTGA. Trimming took 8 bases from V and 0 from J; bases not matched to a gene: 7. CDR3 bases: TGTGCCAGCCGGAGCAGGGGGTATAGCAATCAGCCCCAGCATTTT. Translated, it gives CASRSRGYSNQPQHF.

The genes are TRBV3-1 and TRBJ2-3; D gene ambiguous. CDR3 length: 15 residues. The germline CDR1 and CDR2 sequences are LGHDT and YNNKEL (reference sequence). The V gene lost 1 base and the J gene lost 0 bases, with 8 bases spanning the gap. CDR3 region: CASSQGLVSTDTQYF. In DNA, the CDR3 is TGTGCCAGCAGCCAAGGACTCGTTAGCACAGATACGCAGTATTTT.

A few counts support this clonotype. The chain has TRBV15 and TRBJ2-2; a possible D gene is TRBD2 (5 bases). V was trimmed by 1 base and J by 9 bases, leaving 15 bases between them. Looked up from germline, CDR1 is LNHNV and CDR2 is YYDKDF (reference sequence). The CDR3 consists of 15 residues. CDR3 sequence (DNA): TGTGCCACCAGCAGAGCAGGAACCGTAGCGAGGGAGCTGTTTTTT. Its protein is CATSRAGTVARELFF.

The V gene is TRBV2, the J gene TRBJ1-2; no reliable D call. CDR1 is SNHLY, CDR2 FYNNEI, per germline. This CDR3 comprises 14 residues. Trimming removed 7 bases from V and 6 bases from J, with 18 bases in between. CDR3 protein: CASKPNAPMNGYTF. The CDR3 coding sequence is TGTGCCAGCAAACCCAATGCTCCTATGAATGGCTACACCTTC.